This TCR beta chain originates from a study of blood T cell repertoires in COVID-19. Study-wide context: Acute and convalescent COVID-19 specimens originated in the United States, Italy and Spain. From T cells, B-cell-depleted T cells, or PBMCs came the material, which was cDNA or gDNA.

Trimming left V 5 bases short and J 5 bases short, with 12 bases between. The CDR3 sequence is 13 residues long. Original methodology: Nucleated cell counts were estimated from reference gene primer amplification. Measured with immunoSEQ multiplex PCR; TCRdb has only the in-frame clones, and not every one. V, J and clone size are taken as reported in that table, and D and trimming were inferred from the DNA itself. The table shows some 370,000 clones, with around 91% occurring only once. This sequence was found in a man between 18 and 29 years old with active or convalescent COVID-19. The source material was peripheral blood. V is TRBV12-3 or TRBV12-4 and J is TRBJ1-1; D uncertain. As DNA, the CDR3 is TGTGCCAGCAGTCCGATCTTGAGGACTGAAGCTTTCTTT. It codes for CASSPILRTEAFF.